This record covers a single T cell receptor (beta chain). This entry comes from a study of blood T cell repertoires in COVID-19. Across the study: Sites in the United States, Italy and Spain provided acute and convalescent COVID-19 samples. PBMCs, B-cell-depleted T cells, or T cells were the source of the cDNA or gDNA that made up the material.

CDR3 length: 13 residues. The germline V gene has CDR1 KGHSH and CDR2 LQKENI. V was cut by 5 bases and J by 4 bases, with 10 bases left in between. Study processing details: Researchers report that nucleated cell counts were estimated from reference gene primer amplification. Clones were read by immunoSEQ multiplex PCR, and TCRdb kept only the in-frame ones, dropping some. For V, J and clone size, that table is used; D and trimming come from the DNA. The table lists fewer than 250,000 clones, roughly 84% of them singletons. The TCR was taken from a woman between 40 and 55 years old who had recovered from COVID-19. Sequences were obtained from peripheral blood. This rearrangement joins TRBV18 to TRBJ2-3; D not resolved. CDR3 sequence (DNA): TGTGCCAGCTCAACAAGTGTTCCAGATACGCAGTATTTT. Translated: CASSTSVPDTQYF.